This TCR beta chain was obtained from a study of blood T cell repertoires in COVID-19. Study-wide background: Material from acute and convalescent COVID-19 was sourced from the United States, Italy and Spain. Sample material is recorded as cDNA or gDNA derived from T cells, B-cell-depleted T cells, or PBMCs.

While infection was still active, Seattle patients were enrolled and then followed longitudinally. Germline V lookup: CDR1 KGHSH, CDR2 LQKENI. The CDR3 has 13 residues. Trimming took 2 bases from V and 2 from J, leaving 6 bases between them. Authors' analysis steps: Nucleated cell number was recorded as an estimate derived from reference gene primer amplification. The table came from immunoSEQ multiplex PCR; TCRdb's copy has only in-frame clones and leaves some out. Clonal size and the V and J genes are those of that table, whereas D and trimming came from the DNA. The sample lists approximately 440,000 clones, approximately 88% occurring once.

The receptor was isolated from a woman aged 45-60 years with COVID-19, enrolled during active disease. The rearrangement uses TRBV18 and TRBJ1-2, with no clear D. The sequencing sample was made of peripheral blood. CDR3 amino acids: CASSPGENYGYTF. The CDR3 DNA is TGTGCCAGCTCACCAGGGGAGAACTATGGCTACACCTTC.